This T cell receptor beta chain was captured in a study of T cells in women clearing cervical HPV infection. Overall study context: Cases were women with histologically confirmed HPV16-related CIN3 or worse, including a couple of invasive cancers. Controls were women whose single incident HPV16 infection cleared within 12 months without precancer or cancer. Only a few women had HLA typing results available.

Germline CDR1 and CDR2: MNHNS and SASEGT. This CDR3 contains 15 residues. Details on this clone: The CDR3 goes on 3 residues after the read ends, and that part is filled in from the germline J gene.

Clones were sequenced by immunoSEQ multiplex PCR, and TCRdb holds only the in-frame ones, with some missing. This sample's clone table lists about 45,000 clones. Prevalent HPV16 infections were excluded; only incident single HPV16 infections included. This clonotype was sampled from a woman aged 18 to 75 with a cervical HPV16 infection that either progressed to CIN3+ or cleared (not recorded which). The chain carries TRBV6-1 and TRBJ1-4, with 7 bases identical to TRBD1. Material: blood buffy coat. The CDR3 DNA, read in part, is TGTGCCAGCAGTGAAGAAGGCAGGGGGAATTCACCA. Amino acid sequence: CASSEEGRGNSP. The complete CDR3 protein is CASSEEGRGNSPLFF.